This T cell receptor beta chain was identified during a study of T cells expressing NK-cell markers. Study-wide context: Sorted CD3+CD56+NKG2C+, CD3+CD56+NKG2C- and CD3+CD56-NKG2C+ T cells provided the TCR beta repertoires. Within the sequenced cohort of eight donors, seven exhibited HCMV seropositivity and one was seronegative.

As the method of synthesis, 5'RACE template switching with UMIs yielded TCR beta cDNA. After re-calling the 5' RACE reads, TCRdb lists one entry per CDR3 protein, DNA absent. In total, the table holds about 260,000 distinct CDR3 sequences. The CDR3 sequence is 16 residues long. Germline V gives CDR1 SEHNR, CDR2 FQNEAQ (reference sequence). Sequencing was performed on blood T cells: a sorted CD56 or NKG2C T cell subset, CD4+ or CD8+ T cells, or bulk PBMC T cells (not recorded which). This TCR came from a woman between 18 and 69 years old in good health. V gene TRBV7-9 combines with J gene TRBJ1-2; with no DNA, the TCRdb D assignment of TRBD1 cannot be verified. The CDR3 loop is CASSLEGGSPNYGYTF.